Sequencing of this T cell receptor (beta chain) was carried out in a study of blood T cell repertoires in COVID-19. V was pared by 6 bases and J by 0 bases, with 6 bases between. CDR3 length: 13 residues. Germline CDR1 reads MNHEY; CDR2 reads SVGAGI. Repertoires were generated with immunoSEQ multiplex PCR, while TCRdb's copy carries only in-frame clones and drops some. The repertoire holds 200,000 to 250,000 clones, with approximately 91% as singletons. The V call is TRBV6-5, the J call TRBJ1-3, with no clear D. The source is a man aged 25-45 years with COVID-19, enrolled during active disease. The sample was peripheral blood. CDR3 protein: CASRPNSGNTIYF. In nucleotides, the CDR3 is TGTGCCAGCAGGCCTAACTCTGGAAACACCATATATTTT.